One and the same sample provided the 10 T cell receptor beta chains below, sequenced in a study of blood T cell repertoires in COVID-19. Method: immunoSEQ multiplex PCR; TCRdb's copy keeps in-frame clones and lacks some. The sample carries some 75,000 clones, 65% to 85% recorded once. The material sequenced was peripheral blood. The receptors originated from a man aged 45-65 years with COVID-19, enrolled during active disease.

J is TRBJ2-2 and V is TRBV6-5; 7 bases match TRBD1. CDR3 size: 14 residues. With 6 bases clipped from V and 7 bases from J, the junction kept 8 bases outside the gene matches. CDR1 is MNHEY, CDR2 SVGAGI, per germline. CDR3: CASRLLQGIGELFF. The CDR3 DNA reads TGTGCCAGCAGACTCTTACAGGGGATCGGGGAGCTGTTTTTT.

CDR3 bases: TGCGCCAGCACAGGGACAGGGGATACCAACACAGATACGCAGTATTTT. Protein product: CASTGTGDTNTDTQYF. This sequence joins TRBV10-1 and TRBJ2-3, with 10 bases that match TRBD1. The CDR3 contains 16 residues. J lost 2 bases, V lost 7 bases, and 9 bases had no gene match. Germline CDR1 is WNHNN and CDR2 is SYGVQD (reference sequence).

This chain joins TRBV11-2 and TRBJ2-6, with 7 bases identical to TRBD1. The CDR3 is 19 amino acids. Per the germline V gene, CDR1 is SGHAT and CDR2 is FQNNGV. Trimming removed 5 bases from V and 0 bases from J; junction bases left unmatched: 13. This CDR3 reads CASSLNRGPTHSGANVLTF. The CDR3 DNA sequence: TGTGCCAGCAGCCTCAACAGGGGACCCACGCACTCTGGGGCCAACGTCCTGACTTTC. Based on the CDR3 plus reference TRBV11-2 and TRBJ2-6, the full variable domain is EAGVAQSPRYKIIEKRQSVAFWCNPISGHATLYWYQQILGQGPKLLIQFQNNGVVDDSQLPKDRFSAERLKGVDSTLKIQPAKLEDSAVYLCASSLNRGPTHSGANVLTFGAGSRLTVL.

The rearrangement links TRBV5-4 to TRBJ2-5, with D possibly matching TRBD1 (6 bases). Germline V gives CDR1 SGHNT, CDR2 YYREEE (reference sequence). This CDR3 comprises 13 residues. V was shortened by 4 bases and J by 2 bases, with 9 bases between the two germline ends. The CDR3 DNA is TGTGCCAGCAGCCGTGGGACACAAGAGACCCAGTACTTC. Translated: CASSRGTQETQYF.

V gene TRBV6-1 combines with J gene TRBJ1-2; TRBD1 is a possible D gene (5 bases). Germline V gene data show CDR1 as MNHNS and CDR2 as SASEGT. The CDR3 is made up of 13 amino acids. V lost 3 bases and J 4 bases, leaving 9 bases between the germline ends. CDR3 in amino acids: CASSEGGSYGYTF. In nucleotides, the CDR3 is TGTGCCAGCAGTGAGGGGGGATCCTATGGCTACACCTTC.

This chain connects TRBV28 to TRBJ2-7, with 15 bases aligning to TRBD2. Germline values: CDR1 MDHEN, CDR2 SYDVKM. The CDR3 covers 16 residues. V gave up 6 bases and J gave up 3 bases; unmatched junction bases: 6. DNA for the CDR3: TGTGCCAGCAGCAAACCGGGACTAGCGGGAGGCTACGAGCAGTACTTC. Translation: CASSKPGLAGGYEQYF.

The V gene is TRBV28, the J gene TRBJ1-2; a weak D match, TRBD1 (6 bases). CDR1 is MDHEN, CDR2 SYDVKM, per germline. This CDR3 comprises 15 residues. The V and J ends lost 5 bases and 2 bases respectively, with 15 bases between them. CDR3 in DNA: TGTGCCAGCAGTCCCCCAACAGGGACCAACTATGGCTACACCTTC. Its protein product is CASSPPTGTNYGYTF.

The rearrangement uses TRBV28 and TRBJ2-7; TRBD2 agrees at 8 bases. Germline V CDR1 and CDR2: MDHEN, SYDVKM. CDR3 size: 15 residues. The J segment lost 3 bases and the V segment lost 2 bases, leaving 6 bases of the junction unmatched. The CDR3 is CASSLRSGSFYEQYF. The CDR3 coding sequence is TGTGCCAGCAGTTTACGCAGCGGGAGCTTCTACGAGCAGTACTTC.

The chain is built from TRBV4-1 and TRBJ2-1; D remains unclear. V gave up 4 bases and J gave up 2 bases, with 15 bases separating them. The germline CDR1 and CDR2 sequences are MGHRA and YSYEKL. The CDR3 is made up of 16 amino acids. The CDR3 is CASSPLRDPPYNEQFF. CDR3 nucleotides: TGCGCCAGCAGCCCCCTTCGAGATCCTCCCTACAATGAGCAGTTCTTC.

This chain uses TRBV21-1 with TRBJ1-1; TRBD1 was called by the table and not checked on the DNA. TRBV21-1 is a pseudogene. This CDR3 has 19 amino acids. The CDR3 loop is CASSMIPGQGLAMNTEAFF. CDR3 sequence (DNA): TGTGCCAGCAGCATGATACCGGGACAGGGGCTCGCCATGAACACTGAAGCTTTCTTT.